This T cell receptor beta chain was recovered during a study of metastatic and nonmetastatic thyroid tumors. This clone was seen repeatedly, ten times or more. The CDR3 has 16 amino acids. Germline V gives CDR1 SGDLS, CDR2 YYNGEE. V shed 4 bases and J shed 0 bases, with 16 bases lying between them. Thyroid surgery was performed in patients who had received no treatment beforehand. TCRdb reprocessed the PCR reads using MiXCR. Here the sample spans approximately 41,000 clones, roughly 31% being singletons. Sample: blood. The sequence was obtained from a male donor with papillary thyroid cancer or a benign thyroid nodule (not recorded which). Some clones in this sample may be carry-over from other donors' samples. The chain uses TRBV9 and TRBJ1-1; D not resolved. The CDR3 protein is CASSKRTEGMNTEAFF. In DNA, the CDR3 is TGTGCCAGCAGCAAGCGGACGGAGGGAATGAACACTGAAGCTTTCTTT.